The 15 T cell receptor beta chains given below trace back to one sample, sequenced in a study of metastatic and nonmetastatic thyroid tumors. No patient received treatment before thyroid surgery. TCRdb reprocessed the PCR reads via MiXCR. Of about 36,000 clones in the sample, less than 25% were seen once. Sequencing was done on a sample of blood. The origin of the receptors is a female donor with papillary thyroid cancer or a benign thyroid nodule (not recorded which). Some clones in this sample may be carry-over from other donors' samples.

In this sample, this clone turned up many times. The V gene is TRBV6-2 or TRBV6-3, the J gene TRBJ1-5, with 9 bases aligning to TRBD1. Germline-derived CDR1 and CDR2 are MNHEY and SVGEGT. V trimming: 7 bases; J trimming: 4 bases; junction bases outside the gene matches: 8. The CDR3 has 15 residues. The DNA of the CDR3 is TGTGCCAGCATGAGGGACAGGGTGGGGAATCAGCCCCAGCATTTT. As protein: CASMRDRVGNQPQHF.

Comment on this clone: Compared with germline, one end of the junction differs, possibly owing to a read error. The CDR3 loop reads CASSPHGLADTYTQCF. CDR3 DNA: TGTGCCAGCAGCCCGCACGGACTAGCGGACACATATACGCAGTGTTTT. This chain connects TRBV7-3 to TRBJ2-3, with 10 nucleotides matching TRBD2. Germline V gene sequence: CDR1 SGHTA, CDR2 FQGTGA. The CDR3 is 16 amino acids.

CDR3 DNA: TGTGCCAGCAGTTTTAAGGCGGGTTTTGACACAGATACGCAGTATTTT. Protein sequence: CASSFKAGFDTDTQYF. The V call is TRBV28, the J call TRBJ2-3; D possibly corresponds to TRBD2 (5 bases). There are 16 residues in the CDR3. Germline CDR1 and CDR2: MDHEN and SYDVKM. The germline V and J ends were trimmed by 3 bases and 2 bases, with 15 bases remaining between them.

The rearrangement joins TRBV20-1 to TRBJ2-3, with 15 bases matching TRBD2. V gave up 5 bases and J gave up 4 bases; unmatched junction bases: 1. CDR1 is DFQATT and CDR2 is SNEGSKA in the germline V gene (reference sequence). CDR3 length equals 14 residues. The CDR3 sequence is CSAGLAGGPDTQYF. The CDR3 nucleotides read TGCAGTGCTGGACTAGCGGGGGGGCCAGATACGCAGTATTTT.

The chain joins TRBV18 to TRBJ2-2; D tentatively fits TRBD1 or TRBD2 (5 bases each). Germline CDR1 is KGHSH and CDR2 is LQKENI. This CDR3 region has 15 residues. The V gene lost 0 bases and the J gene lost 7 bases, with 12 bases spanning the gap. The CDR3 sequence is CASSPPGTLGGELFF. CDR3 sequence (DNA): TGTGCCAGCTCACCACCCGGGACCCTCGGCGGGGAGCTGTTTTTT.

This clone was found many times. V and J are TRBV6-6 and TRBJ2-5; tentatively, D is TRBD2 (5 bases). This CDR3 is 14 amino acids long. Germline V CDR1 and CDR2: MNHNY, SVGAGI (reference sequence). Trimming removed 0 bases at V and 5 bases at J, with 10 bases between. The CDR3 loop is CASSYSTGSETQYF. The CDR3 region has the DNA TGTGCCAGCAGTTACTCGACGGGAAGCGAGACCCAGTACTTC.

The V gene is TRBV6-1, the J gene TRBJ2-7; tentatively, D is TRBD1 (5 bases). V shed 11 bases and J shed 2 bases, with 16 bases lying between them. Germline assignment: CDR1 MNHNS and CDR2 SASEGT. The CDR3 is 13 amino acids. CDR3 bases: TGTGCCTGCAAATCAGGGTTAGCCTACGAGCAGTACTTC. This codes for CACKSGLAYEQYF.

Sample share makes this clone medium-sized. The J gene is TRBJ2-7, the V gene TRBV6-1, with D perhaps matching TRBD2 (7 bases). Germline CDR1 and CDR2: MNHNS and SASEGT. Trimming stripped 5 bases from V and 0 bases from J, with 14 bases between. The CDR3 has 15 residues. The CDR3 bases are TGTGCCAGCAGTTTAGGGGGGGGCAGCTCCTACGAGCAGTACTTC. Translating it yields CASSLGGGSSYEQYF.

This clone is labeled as medium-sized. This sequence joins TRBV6-2 or TRBV6-3 and TRBJ2-7; D not certain. The CDR3 totals 13 residues. Trimming removed 2 bases from V and 1 base from J, with 6 bases in between. Germline lookup yields CDR1 MNHEY and CDR2 SVGEGT. CDR3 sequence reads: CASSYGDSYEQYF. CDR3 sequence (DNA): TGTGCCAGCAGTTACGGGGATTCCTACGAGCAGTACTTC.

The V and J genes are TRBV20-1 and TRBJ1-3, with unresolved D. The CDR3 totals 14 residues. Germline loops: CDR1 DFQATT, CDR2 SNEGSKA (reference sequence). V gave up 6 bases and J gave up 0 bases, with 12 bases separating them. The CDR3 region has the DNA TGCAGTGCCTCTGTCCGGTACTCTGGAAACACCATATATTTT. Protein product: CSASVRYSGNTIYF.

Worth noting for this clone: Other DNA sequences in the sample encode the same CDR3. J is TRBJ1-3 and V is TRBV11-2; no reliable D call. CDR3 size: 18 residues. Trimming cost V 4 bases and J 0 bases, with 19 bases left between them. The germline CDR1 and CDR2 sequences are SGHAT and FQNNGV. For the CDR3, the DNA is TGTGCCAGCAGCTCCTATATAGGTCTACAGTCCTCTGGAAACACCATATATTTT. It translates to CASSSYIGLQSSGNTIYF.

This clone was recorded many times. At one end the junction does not follow the germline gene, possibly because of a read error. This chain uses TRBV6-4 with TRBJ2-1; D may be TRBD1 (5 bases). The CDR3 length is 15 residues. Germline CDR1 is MRHNA and CDR2 is SNTAGT. CDR3 sequence: CAGSTAVGPYNEQFF. CDR3 nucleotides: TGTGCCGGCAGTACGGCTGTGGGGCCCTACAATGAGCAGTTCTTC.

The chain couples TRBV11-2 to TRBJ2-1; the match to TRBD2 covers 9 bases. From germline, CDR1 is SGHAT and CDR2 FQNNGV. V gave up 7 bases and J gave up 2 bases; unmatched junction bases: 3. The CDR3 length is 14 residues. CDR3 nucleotides: TGTGCCAGCATTCAGCGGGAGGCCTACAATGAGCAGTTCTTC. Translation gives CASIQREAYNEQFF.

A note on this clone: With a much larger clone just one base away, this may be a read error. V is TRBV6-4 and J is TRBJ2-1; D might be TRBD2 (5 bases). The CDR3 consists of 16 residues. V shed 0 bases and J shed 6 bases, with 15 bases lying between them. Germline V gene lookup returns CDR1 MRHNA and CDR2 SNTAGT. CDR3 in DNA: TGTGCCAGCAGTGACTCGGCTAGCTGGGATCGCAATGAGCAGTTCTTC. As protein: CASSDSASWDRNEQFF.

This clone has only a few counts. This CDR3 reads CASSYSIPSSPLHF. CDR3 in DNA: TGTGCCAGCAGTTACTCGATACCAAGTTCACCCCTCCACTTT. This chain uses TRBV6-2 or TRBV6-3 with TRBJ1-6; unclear D gene. The V end lost 0 bases, the J end lost 9 bases, and 9 bases lay between the germline ends. The CDR3 is 14 amino acids. CDR1 MNHEY and CDR2 SVGEGT come from the germline V gene.